Here is one T cell receptor beta chain with its context. Its specificity is not known. The sample is drawn from a study of a mutant IDH1 vaccine in newly diagnosed glioma. About the study: Sex distribution of treated patients was around 62% male and approximately 38% female; mean age was around 40 years. Week 47 marked visit V13, whereas week 35 marked visit V12. Earlier treatment was radiotherapy, temozolomide, or both, with most getting both. The study, taken as a whole, reports: Across multiple MHC alleles, around 93% of patients had vaccine-induced responses.

Time point given: week 35, safety follow-up. In every dose of vaccine, 300 ug of mutant IDH1 20-mer peptide was given alongside topical imiquimod. The germline V and J ends were trimmed by 8 bases and 4 bases, with 15 bases remaining between them. Germline-derived CDR1 and CDR2 are MNHNS and SASEGT. This CDR3 has 14 residues. This table comes from immunoSEQ multiplex PCR, and its TCRdb copy is limited to in-frame clones, with some not included. This sample has about 68,000 clones, with 84% found just once. The receptor comes from a man aged 18 to 35 with glioma. The sequencing here drew on PBMCs, taken from a glioma patient whose treatment included an IDH1 peptide vaccine. This chain uses TRBV6-1 with TRBJ1-3; D uncertain. CDR3 sequence reads: CASAKRAQGNTIYF. Here the CDR3 DNA reads TGTGCCAGCGCAAAGCGCGCACAAGGAAACACCATATATTTT.